This T cell receptor beta chain was captured by sequencing in a study of cytomegalovirus exposure and HLA in healthy donors. This clone was recorded a few times. Its antigen is still unknown. Germline values: CDR1 SNHLY, CDR2 FYNNEI. The CDR3 has 17 residues. Trimming at V came to 4 bases and at J to 7 bases, leaving 14 bases not matched to a gene. PCR primers comprised 60 Vbeta and 13 Jbeta primers. Measured with immunoSEQ multiplex PCR; TCRdb has only the in-frame clones, and not every one. The table includes around 120,000 clones, about 78% detected once. The study, taken as a whole, reports: In a later analysis, productive TCRs from donors in an Asian-associated ancestry cluster reportedly carried fewer N-insertions than the cohort mean. It was reportedly the case that the classifier diagnosed cytomegalovirus status with high specificity and sensitivity. Based on reports, TCR beta sequences accurately predicted HLA-A and HLA-B alleles for most subjects.

The origin of this receptor is a woman in her thirties or forties in good health and CMV-seropositive. The material sequenced was PBMCs. The rearrangement links TRBV2 to TRBJ1-4, with 8 nucleotides matching TRBD1. CDR3 protein: CASSGEGLRQGSEKLFF. The CDR3 DNA is TGTGCCAGCAGTGGGGAGGGCTTGAGACAGGGGAGTGAAAAACTGTTTTTT. The entire variable domain, with the rest obtained from reference TRBV2 and TRBJ1-4, is as follows: EPEVTQTPSHQVTQMGQEVILRCVPISNHLYFYWYRQILGQKVEFLVSFYNNEISEKSEIFDDQFSVERPDGSNFTLKIRSTKLEDSAMYFCASSGEGLRQGSEKLFFGSGTQLSVL.